These 32 T cell receptor beta chains came from one sample sequenced in a study of blood T cell repertoires in COVID-19 (dated by TCRdb to 2020 to 2022). Libraries were made using the immunoSEQ multiplex PCR assay. Held by TCRdb, this immuneACCESS table contains in-frame sequences only and omits some clones. Under half of the omission traces to an unresolved V gene where checked; the cause of the rest is unknown. For this sample the table gives fewer than 90,000 clones, of which less than 90% were detected only once. Clones ranked in the top ten supply about a sixth of the sample. The sequencing sample was made of peripheral blood. All receptors derive from a man of 80 years or more in a cohort sampled during active COVID-19.

The V gene is TRBV7-2, the J gene TRBJ1-1; TRBD1 agrees at 9 bases. J was trimmed by 1 base and V by 2 bases; bases with no gene match: 5. There are 16 residues in the CDR3. Germline CDR1 is SGHTA and CDR2 is FQGNSA. The CDR3, as DNA: TGTGCCAGCAGCTTAAAAAGGACAGGGGCGAACACTGAAGCTTTCTTT. It translates to CASSLKRTGANTEAFF.

The rearrangement joins TRBV7-2 to TRBJ1-3; no clear D gene. CDR1 and CDR2 (germline): SGHTA, FQGNSA. The CDR3 contains 15 residues. Trimming removed 1 base at V and 0 bases at J, with 7 bases between. The CDR3 nucleotides read TGTGCCAGCAGCTTAGGGTACGGCTCTGGAAACACCATATATTTT. Translated: CASSLGYGSGNTIYF.

V and J are TRBV4-2 and TRBJ2-1, with TRBD1 matching 9 bases. Germline trimming cut 3 bases from V and 4 bases from J; bases unmatched to any gene: 10. The CDR3 is made up of 17 amino acids. Germline CDR1 is LGHNA and CDR2 is YNFKEQ. The CDR3 nucleotides are TGTGCCAGCAGCCATCCGACAGGGGGGGACTCGTACAATGAGCAGTTCTTC. It specifies CASSHPTGGDSYNEQFF.

The chain combines TRBV27 with TRBJ2-7; TRBD1 aligns across 9 bases. Germline CDR1 reads MNHEY; CDR2 reads SMNVEV (reference sequence). Germline trimming cut 3 bases from V and 2 bases from J; bases unmatched to any gene: 2. CDR3 size: 14 residues. CDR3 in amino acids: CASSLGTGPYEQYF. Here the CDR3 DNA reads TGTGCCAGCAGTTTGGGGACAGGGCCCTACGAGCAGTACTTC.

The CDR3 sequence: CASSLIRTGNQPQHF. CDR3 in DNA: TGTGCCAGCAGTCTCATCCGGACAGGGAATCAGCCCCAGCATTTT. The V call is TRBV28, the J call TRBJ1-5; 8 positions agree with TRBD1. The CDR3 runs 15 residues. From germline, CDR1 is MDHEN and CDR2 SYDVKM. Losses at the gene ends were 5 bases for V and 4 bases for J; bases not matched to a gene: 7.

V usage is TRBV5-1 and J usage is TRBJ2-1, with TRBD2 matching 8 bases. V lost 0 bases and J lost 4; bases outside the gene matches: 9. CDR3 size: 17 residues. Germline V gene data show CDR1 as SGHRS and CDR2 as YFSETQ. As DNA, the CDR3 is TGCGCCAGCAGCTTGGCCCGCACTAGCGGAACATACAATGAGCAGTTCTTC. It encodes CASSLARTSGTYNEQFF.

This rearrangement joins TRBV5-1 to TRBJ2-1; 9 positions agree with TRBD2. Germline V gene sequence: CDR1 SGHRS, CDR2 YFSETQ. This CDR3 comprises 16 residues. V trimming: 0 bases; J trimming: 3 bases; junction bases outside the gene matches: 4. CDR3 sequence (DNA): TGCGCCAGCAGCTTGGTCGGTAGCGGGGGCTACAATGAGCAGTTCTTC. The encoded protein is CASSLVGSGGYNEQFF.

This sequence joins TRBV6-2 or TRBV6-3 and TRBJ2-1; 9 positions match TRBD2. CDR3 size: 16 residues. With 4 bases clipped from V and 4 bases from J, the junction kept 8 bases outside the gene matches. Germline values: CDR1 MNHEY, CDR2 SVGEGT. The CDR3 protein is CASSSISGGNYNEQFF. For the CDR3, the DNA is TGTGCCAGCAGTTCAATCAGCGGGGGGAATTACAATGAGCAGTTCTTC.

This chain links TRBV6-6 with TRBJ1-6; unclear D gene. Germline V gene data show CDR1 as MNHNY and CDR2 as SVGAGI (reference sequence). The CDR3 spans 15 residues. V was cut by 2 bases and J by 4 bases, with 9 bases left in between. The CDR3 DNA follows: TGTGCCAGCAGTTACGGGCGGGGTTATAATTCACCCCTCCACTTT. It translates to CASSYGRGYNSPLHF.

V usage is TRBV27 and J usage is TRBJ2-7, with 7 bases aligning to TRBD1. With V trimmed by 6 bases and J by 2 bases, 7 bases remained unmatched. The CDR3 consists of 14 residues. Germline assignment: CDR1 MNHEY and CDR2 SMNVEV (reference sequence). DNA for the CDR3: TGTGCCAGCAGAAGGCCGGGACAGCCCTACGAGCAGTACTTC. Protein: CASRRPGQPYEQYF.

The chain recombines TRBV9 with TRBJ2-3; TRBD2 is a possible D gene (6 bases). Trimming removed 0 bases at V and 0 bases at J, with 11 bases between. The CDR3 has 16 amino acids. Per the germline V gene, CDR1 is SGDLS and CDR2 is YYNGEE. CDR3 in DNA: TGTGCCAGCAGCGTAGTTGAGCGGGTGAGCACAGATACGCAGTATTTT. As protein: CASSVVERVSTDTQYF.

This chain uses TRBV20-1 with TRBJ1-2; D remains ambiguous. Trimming cost V 6 bases and J 8 bases, with 13 bases left between them. The CDR3 runs to 11 residues. Germline V lookup: CDR1 DFQATT, CDR2 SNEGSKA (reference sequence). In DNA, the CDR3 is TGCAGTGCCATACTAAATGGAGGCTACACCTTC. Amino acid sequence: CSAILNGGYTF.

A single count supports this clone. V usage is TRBV3-1 (or the pseudogene TRBV3-2) and J usage is TRBJ1-3; no reliable D call. The CDR3 has 14 residues. CDR1 is LGHDT and CDR2 is YNNKEL in the germline V gene (reference sequence). Trimming stripped 4 bases from V and 0 bases from J, with 7 bases between. CDR3 sequence reads: CASSPQNSGNTIYF. The CDR3 DNA follows: TGTGCCAGCAGCCCCCAAAACTCTGGAAACACCATATATTTT.

This clone came up once. The gene calls are TRBV19 and TRBJ1-4; D is uncertain. The CDR3 length is 15 residues. CDR1 LNHDA and CDR2 SQIVND come from the germline V gene (reference sequence). Trimming stripped 6 bases from V and 0 bases from J, with 11 bases between. The CDR3 sequence: CASSPNQATNEKLFF. CDR3 DNA: TGTGCCAGTAGCCCCAACCAGGCAACTAATGAAAAACTGTTTTTT.

The chain recombines TRBV24-1 with TRBJ2-1, with TRBD2 matching over 13 bases. Germline lookup yields CDR1 KGHDR and CDR2 SFDVKD. The CDR3 consists of 18 residues. J gave up 9 bases and V 9 bases, and 19 bases lay outside the gene matches. CDR3 in DNA: TGTGCCACCCAGGGACTAGCGGGGCCATTGGGTGTTGAGGGTGAGCAGTTCTTC. Translating gives CATQGLAGPLGVEGEQFF.

The J gene is TRBJ1-2, the V gene TRBV12-3 or TRBV12-4; the match to TRBD1 covers 8 bases. V was clipped by 5 bases and J by 7 bases; unmatched bases: 6. CDR3 length equals 13 residues. CDR3: CASSPGQGGGYTF. DNA of the CDR3: TGTGCCAGCAGTCCAGGACAGGGTGGTGGCTACACCTTC.

The genes are TRBV5-1 and TRBJ1-3; D is uncertain. Deletions cut 2 bases from V and 0 bases from J, with 12 bases between. CDR3 length: 16 residues. Per germline, CDR1 SGHRS and CDR2 YFSETQ. As DNA, the CDR3 is TGCGCCAGCAGCTTAGAGGGTTACGGCTCTGGAAACACCATATATTTT. Translating it yields CASSLEGYGSGNTIYF.

V is TRBV18 and J is TRBJ2-7, with D possibly being TRBD2 (5 bases). Trimming cost V 0 bases and J 6 bases, with 9 bases left between them. The CDR3 totals 13 residues. Germline V gives CDR1 KGHSH, CDR2 LQKENI. Here the CDR3 DNA reads TGTGCCAGCTCACCACCGGGCGGGTCCGAGCAGTACTTC. Residues: CASSPPGGSEQYF.

The V and J genes are TRBV6-4 and TRBJ2-3; 12 nucleotides align to TRBD2. V shed 2 bases and J 1 base; nucleotides not matched to a gene: 1. The V gene's germline CDR1 is MRHNA and CDR2 SNTAGT. The CDR3 is 16 amino acids. In DNA form, the CDR3 reads TGTGCCAGCAGTGACGCTAGCGGGGGGGGCACAGATACGCAGTATTTT. This sequence encodes CASSDASGGGTDTQYF.

V usage is TRBV5-1 and J usage is TRBJ1-2; 12 bases match TRBD1. This CDR3 comprises 15 residues. Trimming cost V 4 bases and J 6 bases; bases outside gene matches: 7. From germline, CDR1 is SGHRS and CDR2 YFSETQ. DNA of the CDR3: TGCGCCAGCAGCAAAGGGACAGGGGGCATCGATGGCTACACCTTC. Its protein is CASSKGTGGIDGYTF.

The rearrangement uses TRBV11-2 and TRBJ1-2; no definite D call. Germline values: CDR1 SGHAT, CDR2 FQNNGV. With 0 bases removed from V and 2 bases from J, the gap between germline ends came to 7 bases. The CDR3 runs to 14 residues. The CDR3 DNA is TGTGCCAGCAGCTTAGATCAGGCGAACTATGGCTACACCTTC. The encoded protein is CASSLDQANYGYTF.

The CDR3 DNA follows: TGCGCCAGCAGCCCCGAGGGAATTGCTAATGAAAAACTGTTTTTT. This sequence encodes CASSPEGIANEKLFF. The V and J genes are TRBV5-1 and TRBJ1-4; D not certain. CDR1 and CDR2 from the germline V gene are SGHRS and YFSETQ. CDR3 length equals 15 residues. V lost 4 bases and J 3 bases, leaving 13 bases between the germline ends.

The count of this clone is one. The V call is TRBV5-1, the J call TRBJ1-4; TRBD1 is a possible D gene (6 bases). The CDR3 consists of 15 residues. V lost 1 base to trimming and J lost 7 bases, with 14 bases between them. The V gene's germline CDR1 is SGHRS and CDR2 YFSETQ. CDR3 in DNA: TGCGCCAGCAGCTTGATGGGGGCGTTTGGTGAAAAACTGTTTTTT. Its protein product is CASSLMGAFGEKLFF.

The chain uses TRBV28 and TRBJ1-2, with D unresolved. Germline lookup yields CDR1 MDHEN and CDR2 SYDVKM. V lost 3 bases to trimming and J lost 6 bases, with 11 bases between them. There are 13 residues in the CDR3. CDR3 sequence: CASSLPRVHGYTF. CDR3 DNA: TGTGCCAGCAGTTTGCCACGGGTTCATGGCTACACCTTC.

The chain joins TRBV9 to TRBJ1-4; 9 bases fit TRBD1. Germline CDR1 is SGDLS and CDR2 is YYNGEE. The ends lost 1 base at V and 8 bases at J; junction bases unmatched: 6. This CDR3 contains 15 residues. CDR3 nucleotide sequence: TGTGCCAGCAGCGTAACGGACAGGGGAGGAGAAAAACTGTTTTTT. It is translated as CASSVTDRGGEKLFF.

The chain couples TRBV6-2 or TRBV6-3 to TRBJ2-7, with 10 bases that match TRBD1. Germline CDR1 and CDR2: MNHEY and SVGEGT. V was pared by 0 bases and J by 5 bases, with 1 base of the junction left unmatched. The CDR3 totals 14 residues. This CDR3 is CASSYSGTGDEQYF. CDR3 DNA: TGTGCCAGCAGTTACTCCGGGACAGGGGACGAGCAGTACTTC.

This rearrangement joins TRBV28 to TRBJ1-5, with D possibly being TRBD1 (5 bases). CDR1 MDHEN and CDR2 SYDVKM come from the germline V gene. The V end lost 4 bases, the J end lost 3 bases, and 16 bases lay between the germline ends. The CDR3 has 16 residues. DNA for the CDR3: TGTGCCAGCAGTTCCTCCCGGGACTCCCTCAATCAGCCCCAGCATTTT. Its translation: CASSSSRDSLNQPQHF. The full variable domain, rest sourced from reference TRBV28 and TRBJ1-5, is DVKVTQSSRYLVKRTGEKVFLECVQDMDHENMFWYRQDPGLGLRLIYFSYDVKMKEKGDIPEGYSVSREKKERFSLILESASTNQTSMYLCASSSSRDSLNQPQHFGDGTRLSIL.

The chain employs TRBV18 and TRBJ2-3; TRBD1 might be the D (6 bases). There are 16 residues in the CDR3. Trimming removed 3 bases at V and 4 bases at J, with 17 bases between. Germline CDR1 KGHSH, CDR2 LQKENI. This CDR3 reads CASSPAPKGVSDTQYF. CDR3 coding DNA: TGTGCCAGCTCACCCGCCCCGAAGGGGGTTTCAGATACGCAGTATTTT.

In its sample, this clone was seen a few times. J is TRBJ1-1 and V is TRBV6-2 or TRBV6-3; tentatively, D is TRBD1 (5 bases). This CDR3 is built from 14 residues. Trimming pared 5 bases from V and 3 bases from J, leaving 13 bases between. Germline loops: CDR1 MNHEY, CDR2 SVGEGT. CDR3 bases: TGTGCCAGCAGTAGACCAGGGTGGGACACTGAAGCTTTCTTT. As protein: CASSRPGWDTEAFF.

The chain recombines TRBV13 with TRBJ1-3; 7 bases line up with TRBD1. V lost 5 bases and J lost 2; bases outside the gene matches: 3. The CDR3 is made up of 14 amino acids. Germline CDR1 reads PRHDT; CDR2 reads FYEKMQ (reference sequence). The CDR3 nucleotides read TGTGCCAGCAGCCCCGACAGGGCTGGAAACACCATATATTTT. Its translation is CASSPDRAGNTIYF. Filled out from reference TRBV13 and TRBJ1-3, the complete variable domain reads AAGVIQSPRHLIKEKRETATLKCYPIPRHDTVYWYQQGPGQDPQFLISFYEKMQSDKGSIPDRFSAQQFSDYHSELNMSSLELGDSALYFCASSPDRAGNTIYFGEGSWLTVV.

V and J are TRBV19 and TRBJ2-5, with D tentatively TRBD2 (6 bases). Germline-derived CDR1 and CDR2 are LNHDA and SQIVND (reference sequence). The CDR3 spans 14 residues. With 8 bases removed from V and 5 bases from J, the gap between germline ends came to 18 bases. CDR3 nucleotide sequence: TGTGCCAGTGGAGGGACTGGGCTGGGTGAGACCCAGTACTTC. As protein: CASGGTGLGETQYF.

The chain joins TRBV7-2 to TRBJ1-2; perhaps TRBD1 as D (5 bases). V was clipped by 2 bases and J by 4 bases, with 17 bases between them. Germline lookup yields CDR1 SGHTA and CDR2 FQGNSA. The CDR3 spans 16 residues. The chain's CDR3 is CASSLFVGGGGYGYTF. The CDR3 DNA is TGTGCCAGCAGCTTATTCGTCGGCGGGGGAGGCTATGGCTACACCTTC. The whole variable domain, remainder taken from reference TRBV7-2 and TRBJ1-2, is GAGVSQSPSNKVTEKGKDVELRCDPISGHTALYWYRQSLGQGLEFLIYFQGNSAPDKSGLPSDRFSAERTGGSVSTLTIQRTQQEDSAVYLCASSLFVGGGGYGYTFGSGTRLTVV.